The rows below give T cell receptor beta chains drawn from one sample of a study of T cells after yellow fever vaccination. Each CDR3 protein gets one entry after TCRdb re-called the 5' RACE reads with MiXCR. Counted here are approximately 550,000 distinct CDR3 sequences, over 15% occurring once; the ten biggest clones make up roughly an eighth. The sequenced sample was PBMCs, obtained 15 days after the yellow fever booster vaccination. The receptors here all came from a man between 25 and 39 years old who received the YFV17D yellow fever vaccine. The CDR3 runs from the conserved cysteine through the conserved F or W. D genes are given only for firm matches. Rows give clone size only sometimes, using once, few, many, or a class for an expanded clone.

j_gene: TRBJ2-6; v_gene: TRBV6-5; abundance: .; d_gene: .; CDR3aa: CASSSPNRGPGANVLTF; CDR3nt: TGTGCCAGCAGTTCCCCTAATCGCGGCCCTGGGGCCAACGTCCTGACTTTC
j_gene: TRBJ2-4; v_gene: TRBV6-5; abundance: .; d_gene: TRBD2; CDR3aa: CASSYGLAGRNIQYF; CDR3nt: TGTGCCAGCAGTTACGGACTAGCGGGCAGGAACATTCAGTACTTC
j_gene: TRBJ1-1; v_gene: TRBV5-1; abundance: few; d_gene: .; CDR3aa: CASSLAESNTEAFF; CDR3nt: TGCGCCAGCAGCTTGGCGGAATCGAACACTGAAGCTTTCTTT
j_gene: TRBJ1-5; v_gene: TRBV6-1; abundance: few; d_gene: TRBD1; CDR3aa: CASKGQKNQPQHF; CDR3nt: TGTGCCAGCAAGGGACAGAAGAATCAGCCCCAGCATTTT
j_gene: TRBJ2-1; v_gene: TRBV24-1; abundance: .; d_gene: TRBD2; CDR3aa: CATSDYGLAGSHEQFF; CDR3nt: TGTGCCACCAGTGATTATGGACTAGCGGGAAGTCATGAGCAGTTCTTC
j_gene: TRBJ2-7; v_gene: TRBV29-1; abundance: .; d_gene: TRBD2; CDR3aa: CSVQKRERGYEQYF; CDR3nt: TGCAGCGTCCAAAAGCGGGAGAGGGGCTACGAGCAGTACTTC
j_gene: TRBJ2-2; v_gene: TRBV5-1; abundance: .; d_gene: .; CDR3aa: CASSLVGANTGELFF; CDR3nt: TGCGCCAGCAGCTTGGTCGGGGCGAACACCGGGGAGCTGTTTTTT
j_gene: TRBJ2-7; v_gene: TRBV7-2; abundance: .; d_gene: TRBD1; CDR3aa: CASSWVSGQGLNEQYF; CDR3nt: TGTGCCAGCAGCTGGGTCTCGGGACAGGGCCTTAACGAGCAGTACTTC
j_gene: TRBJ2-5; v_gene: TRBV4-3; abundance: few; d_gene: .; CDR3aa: CASSQDRGTQYF; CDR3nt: TGCGCCAGCAGCCAAGATCGGGGGACCCAGTACTTC
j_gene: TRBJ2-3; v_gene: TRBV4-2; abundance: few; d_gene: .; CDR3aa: CASSQALARPNTDTQYF; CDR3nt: TGTGCCAGCAGCCAAGCCCTTGCCAGGCCCAACACAGATACGCAGTATTTT
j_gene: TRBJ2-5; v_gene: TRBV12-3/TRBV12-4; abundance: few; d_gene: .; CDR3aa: CASSSPPHGVKETQYF; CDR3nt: TGTGCCAGCAGTTCCCCCCCCCACGGGGTGAAAGAGACCCAGTACTTC
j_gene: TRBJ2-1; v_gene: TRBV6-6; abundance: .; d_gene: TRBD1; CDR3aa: CATAGQGFNEQFF; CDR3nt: TGTGCCACCGCGGGACAGGGCTTCAATGAGCAGTTCTTC
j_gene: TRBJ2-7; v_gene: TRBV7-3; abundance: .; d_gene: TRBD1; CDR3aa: CASSLTPTGSSYEQYF; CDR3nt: TGTGCCAGCAGCTTAACCCCGACAGGGAGCTCCTACGAGCAGTACTTC
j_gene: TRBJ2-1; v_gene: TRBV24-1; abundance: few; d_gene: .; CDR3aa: CATGHGTAEQFF; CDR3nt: TGTGCCACCGGCCACGGCACGGCCGAGCAGTTCTTC
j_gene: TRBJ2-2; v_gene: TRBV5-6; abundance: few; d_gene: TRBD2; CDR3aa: CASSFTPSGTNTGELFF; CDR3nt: TGTGCCAGCAGCTTCACACCGAGCGGGACTAACACCGGGGAGCTGTTTTTT
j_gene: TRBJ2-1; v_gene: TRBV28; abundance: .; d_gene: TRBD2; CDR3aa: CASSLRGRLAGVWGEQFF; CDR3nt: TGTGCCAGCAGTTTACGGGGGCGGCTAGCGGGAGTATGGGGTGAGCAGTTCTTC
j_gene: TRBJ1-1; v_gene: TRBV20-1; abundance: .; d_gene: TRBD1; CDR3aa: CSARRGGGITEAFF; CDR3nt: TGCAGTGCTAGGAGGGGAGGGGGCATCACTGAAGCTTTCTTT
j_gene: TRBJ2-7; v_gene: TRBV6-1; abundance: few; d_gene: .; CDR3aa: CASSTRGGTSPYEQYF; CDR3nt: TGTGCCAGCAGTACACGCGGGGGCACCTCACCCTACGAGCAGTACTTC
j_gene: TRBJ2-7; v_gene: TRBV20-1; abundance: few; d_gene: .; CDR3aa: CSANRLDEQYF; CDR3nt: TGCAGTGCTAATCGCTTAGACGAGCAGTACTTC
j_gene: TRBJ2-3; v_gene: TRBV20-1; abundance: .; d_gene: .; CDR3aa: CSARDPSETSGDTQYF; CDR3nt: TGCAGTGCTAGAGACCCCTCAGAGACCTCTGGAGATACGCAGTATTTT
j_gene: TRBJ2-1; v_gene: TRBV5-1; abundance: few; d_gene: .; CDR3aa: CASEPGDGSSYNEQFF; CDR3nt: TGCGCCAGCGAGCCGGGGGACGGGAGCTCCTACAATGAGCAGTTCTTC
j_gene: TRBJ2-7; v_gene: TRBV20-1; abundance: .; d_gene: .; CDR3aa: CSASRTGSYEQYF; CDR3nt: TGCAGTGCTAGTCGGACGGGGAGCTACGAGCAGTACTTC
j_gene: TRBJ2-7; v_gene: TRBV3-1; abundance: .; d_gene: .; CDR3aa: CASAREDTYEQYF; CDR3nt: TGTGCCAGCGCCAGGGAGGACACCTACGAGCAGTACTTC
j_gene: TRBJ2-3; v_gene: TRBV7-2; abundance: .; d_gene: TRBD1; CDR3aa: CASSFRDRGADTQYF; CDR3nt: TGTGCCAGCAGCTTCAGGGACAGGGGGGCAGATACGCAGTATTTT
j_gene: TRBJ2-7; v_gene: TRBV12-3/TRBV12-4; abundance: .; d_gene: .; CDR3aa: CASSFGHSRAAYEQYF; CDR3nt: TGTGCCAGCAGTTTTGGCCATTCTCGGGCAGCCTACGAGCAGTACTTC
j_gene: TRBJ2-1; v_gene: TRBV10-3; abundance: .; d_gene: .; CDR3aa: CAISEGFFSGEQFF; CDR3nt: TGTGCCATCAGTGAAGGGTTTTTCAGCGGGGAGCAGTTCTTC
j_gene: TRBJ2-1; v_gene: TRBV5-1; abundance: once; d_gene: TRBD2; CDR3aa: CASSLGLAGPVYNEQFF; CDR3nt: TGCGCCAGCAGCTTGGGGCTAGCGGGCCCCGTCTACAATGAGCAGTTCTTC
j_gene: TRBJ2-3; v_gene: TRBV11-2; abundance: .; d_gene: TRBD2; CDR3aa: CASSSGGLGAPTDTQYF; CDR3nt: TGTGCCAGCAGCTCCGGGGGACTAGGGGCCCCCACAGATACGCAGTATTTT
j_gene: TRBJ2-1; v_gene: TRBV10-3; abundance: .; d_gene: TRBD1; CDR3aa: CAISEGLDRAMSEQFF; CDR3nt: TGTGCCATCAGTGAGGGTTTGGACAGGGCGATGAGTGAGCAGTTCTTC
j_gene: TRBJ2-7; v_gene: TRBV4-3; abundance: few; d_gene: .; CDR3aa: CASSPSGANSYEQYF; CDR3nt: TGCGCCAGCAGCCCTTCAGGGGCCAACTCCTACGAGCAGTACTTC
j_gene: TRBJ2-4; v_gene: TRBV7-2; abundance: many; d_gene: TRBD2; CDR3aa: CASSLWASGGNIQYF; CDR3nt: TGTGCCAGCAGCTTATGGGCTTCGGGGGGAAACATTCAGTACTTC
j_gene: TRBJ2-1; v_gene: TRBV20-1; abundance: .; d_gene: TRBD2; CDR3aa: CSARGGGGGDYNEQFF; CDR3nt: TGCAGTGCTAGAGGCGGCGGGGGGGGCGACTACAATGAGCAGTTCTTC
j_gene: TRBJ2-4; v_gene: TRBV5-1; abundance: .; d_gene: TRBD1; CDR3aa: CASSLSGTDGNIQYF; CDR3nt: TGCGCCAGCAGCTTATCCGGGACAGATGGGAACATTCAGTACTTC
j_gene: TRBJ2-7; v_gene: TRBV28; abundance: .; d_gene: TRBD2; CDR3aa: CASSSGGKVGLYEQYF; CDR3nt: TGTGCCAGCTCTAGCGGGGGGAAGGTGGGTCTCTACGAGCAGTACTTC
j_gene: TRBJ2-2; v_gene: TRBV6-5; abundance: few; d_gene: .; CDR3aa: CASSYSRGNTGELFF; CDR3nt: TGTGCCAGCAGTTACTCGCGGGGAAACACCGGGGAGCTGTTTTTT
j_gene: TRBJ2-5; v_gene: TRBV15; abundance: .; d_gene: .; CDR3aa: CATSRDEGETQYF; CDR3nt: TGTGCCACCAGCAGAGATGAGGGGGAGACCCAGTACTTC
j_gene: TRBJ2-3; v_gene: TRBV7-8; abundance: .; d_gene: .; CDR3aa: CASRSQASSTDTQYF; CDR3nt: TGTGCCAGCAGGTCGCAGGCTAGTAGCACAGATACGCAGTATTTT
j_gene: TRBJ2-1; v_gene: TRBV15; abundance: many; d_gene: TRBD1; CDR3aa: CATSRRTGNNEQFF; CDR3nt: TGTGCCACCAGCAGAAGGACAGGGAACAATGAGCAGTTCTTC